The next 8 T cell receptor beta chains were all read from a single sample in a study of T cell repertoires in cytomegalovirus infection. MiXCR, run by TCRdb on the reads, gives a single entry per CDR3 protein. The sample has roughly 130,000 distinct CDR3 sequences, roughly 9% seen once. The sequenced material came from PBMCs. The receptors stem from a human donor in good health (CMV status not recorded). Some clones in this sample may be carry-over from other donors' samples.

This clonotype was seen only a few times. The genes are TRBV5-1 and TRBJ2-7, with a possible D match to TRBD1 (5 bases). CDR3 length equals 14 residues. V lost 4 bases and J 2 bases, leaving 13 bases between the germline ends. Per germline, CDR1 SGHRS and CDR2 YFSETQ. CDR3 protein: CASSIPTVTYEQYF. The CDR3 DNA sequence: TGCGCCAGCAGCATACCGACAGTTACCTACGAGCAGTACTTC.

This clonotype was recorded many times. The chain couples TRBV12-3 or TRBV12-4 to TRBJ1-2; the D is unclear. With 6 bases removed from V and 8 bases from J, the gap between germline ends came to 19 bases. CDR3 length: 14 residues. CDR3 amino acids: CASSEVPRFYGYTF. The CDR3 DNA reads as TGTGCCAGCAGCGAGGTCCCCAGGTTCTACGGCTACACCTTC.

This chain uses TRBV12-3 or TRBV12-4 with TRBJ1-1, with D unresolved. This CDR3 comprises 12 residues. The ends were cut back, 6 bases at V and 6 bases at J, with 11 bases in the middle. The CDR3 bases are TGTGCCAGCAGGGGTAGGGCAGCTGAAGCTTTCTTT. Translation: CASRGRAAEAFF.

This sequence joins TRBV29-1 and TRBJ2-3; 7 bases are shared with TRBD2. Trimming took 7 bases from V and 1 from J; bases not matched to a gene: 8. CDR1 is SQVTM and CDR2 is ANQGSEA in the germline V gene. There are 14 residues in the CDR3. The CDR3 DNA reads as TGCAGCGCCCGCCGGGGGGTGGGCACAGATACGCAGTATTTT. This encodes CSARRGVGTDTQYF.

This clonotype came up many times. The J gene is TRBJ2-7, the V gene TRBV12-3 or TRBV12-4; 13 positions match TRBD2. The CDR3 runs 14 residues. J was trimmed by 4 bases and V by 4 bases; bases with no gene match: 1. CDR3 sequence: CASSWTSGGYEQYF. The CDR3 DNA reads as TGTGCCAGCAGTTGGACTAGCGGGGGATACGAGCAGTACTTC.

V usage is TRBV5-1 and J usage is TRBJ2-1; D might be TRBD2 (6 bases). The V end lost 4 bases, the J end lost 0 bases, and 23 bases lay between the germline ends. Germline CDR1 is SGHRS and CDR2 is YFSETQ. The CDR3 sequence is 19 residues long. The CDR3 loop reads CASSTPGLGRTISYNEQFF. The DNA for the CDR3 is TGCGCCAGCAGCACCCCGGGACTGGGAAGGACCATCTCCTACAATGAGCAGTTCTTC.

In its sample, this clonotype was seen many times. The V and J genes are TRBV6-1 and TRBJ2-1; no definite D call. The CDR3 spans 16 residues. Trimming left V 10 bases short and J 8 bases short, with 27 bases between. Germline V gene lookup returns CDR1 MNHNS and CDR2 SASEGT. CDR3 sequence reads: CATATVQATFLDEQFF. The CDR3 bases are TGTGCCACCGCCACAGTCCAGGCGACCTTTTTAGATGAGCAGTTCTTC.

This clonotype was observed at least ten times. The chain links TRBV7-2 to TRBJ2-4; 7 positions match TRBD1. The CDR3 is 11 amino acids. Germline V CDR1 and CDR2: SGHTA, FQGNSA. Unmatched junction bases numbered 0, after V lost 8 bases and J lost 5 bases. The CDR3 is CASGTENIQYF. In DNA, the CDR3 is TGTGCCAGCGGGACAGAAAACATTCAGTACTTC.